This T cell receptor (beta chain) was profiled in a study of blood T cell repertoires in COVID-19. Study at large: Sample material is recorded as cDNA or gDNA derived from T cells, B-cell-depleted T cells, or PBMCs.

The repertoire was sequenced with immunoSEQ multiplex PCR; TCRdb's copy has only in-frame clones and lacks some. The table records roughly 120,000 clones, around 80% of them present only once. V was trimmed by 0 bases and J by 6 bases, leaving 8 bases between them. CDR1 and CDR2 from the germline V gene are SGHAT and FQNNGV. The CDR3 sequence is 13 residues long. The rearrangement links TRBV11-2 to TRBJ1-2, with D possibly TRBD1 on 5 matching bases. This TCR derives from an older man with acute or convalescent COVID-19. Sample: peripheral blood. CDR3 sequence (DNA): TGTGCCAGCAGCTTAGATTGGGGGGATGGCTACACCTTC. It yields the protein CASSLDWGDGYTF.